These 21 T cell receptor beta chains originate from one sample sequenced in a study of T cell clonality in common variable immunodeficiency. Whole-study results and caveats: Common variable immunodeficiency TCR beta sequences reportedly had fewer deletions and N-nucleotide insertions.

Here immunoSEQ multiplex PCR was the method, and the copy in TCRdb shows in-frame clones only, minus some. The sample contains about 26,000 clones, none of them singletons. Their antigen targets remain unknown. Sequencing was carried out using peripheral blood mononuclear cells. These TCRs come from a human donor with common variable immunodeficiency.

This clone has a handful of counts. Coverage ceases 3 residues before the CDR3 finishes, and the germline J gene fills in the end. The chain combines TRBV7-6 with TRBJ1-6; 7 bases agree with TRBD1. V was pared by 4 bases and J by 10 bases, with 10 bases of the junction left unmatched. Germline V gene data show CDR1 as SGHVS and CDR2 as FNYEAQ. The CDR3 spans 15 residues. CDR3 protein: CASSSETGSWSPLHF. Partial CDR3 DNA: TGTGCCAGCAGCTCGGAGACAGGGAGTTGGTCACCC.

This clone appeared a few times. The CDR3 is cut off 3 residues early in the read; its end comes from the germline J gene. The chain carries TRBV2 and TRBJ1-4, with 9 bases aligning to TRBD1. The CDR3 consists of 15 residues. With V trimmed by 8 bases and J by 4 bases, 8 bases remained unmatched. Germline V gene data show CDR1 as SNHLY and CDR2 as FYNNEI. This CDR3 reads CASVRNRGLNEKLFF. The CDR3 bases that were read are TGTGCCAGCGTCCGGAACAGGGGGCTTAATGAAAAA.

This clone was seen ten or more times. The read ends 3 residues shy of where the CDR3 ends; the end is completed using the germline J gene. V and J are TRBV18 and TRBJ2-7; 7 bases map to TRBD2. Germline CDR1 is KGHSH and CDR2 is LQKENI. The CDR3 runs to 12 residues. V was clipped by 6 bases and J by 5 bases; unmatched bases: 4. The covered CDR3 bases are TGTGCCAGCTCCGGCGGGAGCCACGAG. It is translated as CASSGGSHE. The whole CDR3 is CASSGGSHEQYF.

The table lists this clone with many counts. From the germline J gene comes the end of the CDR3, since the read stops 3 residues before it. The chain couples TRBV29-1 to TRBJ2-2; TRBD1 aligns across 8 bases. The V gene's germline CDR1 is SQVTM and CDR2 ANQGSEA. The CDR3 is made up of 14 amino acids. J gave up 6 bases and V 4 bases, and 7 bases lay outside the gene matches. CDR3 DNA, as far as it was read: TGCAGCGTTGTAGGGGACAGGCTTCCCGGGGAG. Amino acids: CSVVGDRLPGE. The entire CDR3 protein reads CSVVGDRLPGELFF.

As for this clone: With the read ending 3 residues before the CDR3 end, the germline J gene is used to fill in that end. The chain employs TRBV11-2 and TRBJ1-2; D is perhaps TRBD1 (6 bases). The CDR3 totals 15 residues. Germline V gene sequence: CDR1 SGHAT, CDR2 FQNNGV. Partial CDR3 DNA: TGTGCCAGCAGCCTGACGGACAGCCCAAGGATGGGC. Translating gives CASSLTDSPRMG. The CDR3 reads in full as CASSLTDSPRMGYTF.

Concerning this clone: The read finishes 3 residues shy of the CDR3 end, and the germline J gene is used to complete it. The chain employs TRBV5-1 and TRBJ2-7; 9 bases align to TRBD1. Germline V gene data show CDR1 as SGHRS and CDR2 as YFSETQ. With V trimmed by 0 bases and J by 5 bases, 6 bases remained unmatched. The CDR3 sequence is 15 residues long. The CDR3 sequence: CASSLGVTGGDEQYF. Partial CDR3 DNA: TGCGCCAGCAGCTTGGGGGTGACAGGGGGTGACGAG.

This clone was picked up a small number of times. CDR3 in amino acids: CASKQGLSSYEQYF. CDR3 bases read: TGTGCCAGTAAACAGGGCCTAAGCTCCTACGAG. The chain couples TRBV19 to TRBJ2-7, with D possibly TRBD1 on 6 matching bases. The read comes to an end 3 residues before the CDR3 does, leaving the germline J gene to fill in the end. Trimming cost V 7 bases and J 0 bases, with 13 bases left between them. The CDR3 has 14 residues. In germline, CDR1 is LNHDA, CDR2 SQIVND (reference sequence).

This clone turned up a few times. The sequenced part of the CDR3 DNA is TGTGCCAGCAGCATACTAGGACAGGGACGCTATGGC. Protein product: CASSILGQGRYG. From start to end, the CDR3 is CASSILGQGRYGYTF. The gene calls are TRBV7-9 and TRBJ1-2; 8 nucleotides line up with TRBD1. The observed sequence ends 3 residues before the CDR3 terminus, with the missing tail filled in from the germline J gene. The CDR3 runs to 15 residues. CDR1 and CDR2 from the germline V gene are SEHNR and FQNEAQ (reference sequence). V lost 5 bases and J lost 4; bases outside the gene matches: 9.

This clone was detected only a few times. The CDR3 extends 3 residues past the end of the read, so its final part is completed from the germline J gene. V usage is TRBV19 and J usage is TRBJ1-5; no definite D call. The CDR3 has 13 residues. Trimming stripped 3 bases from V and 9 bases from J, with 12 bases between. Germline V gene sequence: CDR1 LNHDA, CDR2 SQIVND (reference sequence). Partial CDR3 DNA: TGTGCCAGTAGTATTACAGTGCGAGGGCCC. The encoded protein is CASSITVRGP. The full CDR3 is CASSITVRGPQHF.

Comments on this clone: The read stops 3 residues short of the end of the CDR3; the missing end is completed from the germline J gene. The chain employs TRBV7-6 and TRBJ2-7, with D unresolved. The V gene's germline CDR1 is SGHVS and CDR2 FNYEAQ. The CDR3 runs 13 residues. Trimming stripped 2 bases from V and 5 bases from J, with 10 bases between. The CDR3 DNA, read in part, is TGTGCCAGCAGCTTAAACACCAACCACGAG. This encodes CASSLNTNHE. The entire CDR3 is CASSLNTNHEQYF. The full variable domain, its missing parts supplied by reference TRBV7-6 and TRBJ2-7, is GAGVSQSPRYKVTKRGQDVALRCDPISGHVSLYWYRQALGQGPEFLTYFNYEAQQDKSGLPNDRFSAERPEGSISTLTIQRTEQRDSAMYRCASSLNTNHEQYFGPGTRLTVT.

There are many counts of this clone. With the read ending 3 residues before the CDR3 end, the germline J gene is used to fill in that end. The V gene is TRBV14, the J gene TRBJ2-5; TRBD1 agrees at 7 bases. The CDR3 covers 14 residues. Trimming cost V 1 base and J 7 bases; bases outside gene matches: 6. Looked up from germline, CDR1 is SGHDN and CDR2 is FVKESK. CDR3 DNA, as far as it was read: TGTGCCAGCAGCCAAGGACAGGGTAAATGGACC. Encoded protein: CASSQGQGKWT. The complete CDR3 reads CASSQGQGKWTQYF.

Comment on this clone: The read stops 3 residues short of the end of the CDR3; the missing end is completed from the germline J gene. This rearrangement joins TRBV2 to TRBJ2-1; 10 bases match TRBD1. Germline V gives CDR1 SNHLY, CDR2 FYNNEI. The length of the CDR3 is 13 residues. V lost 5 bases to trimming and J lost 7 bases; unmatched junction nucleotides: 2. CDR3 bases read: TGTGCCAGCAGTTCGGGACAGGGGAATGAG. It codes for CASSSGQGNE. In full, the CDR3 reads CASSSGQGNEQFF.

Only a few counts were recorded for this clone. The CDR3 is cut off 3 residues early in the read; its end comes from the germline J gene. The chain uses TRBV30 and TRBJ2-7; a weak D match, TRBD1 (5 bases). Germline V CDR1 and CDR2: GTSNPN, SVGIG (reference sequence). The CDR3 runs 15 residues. With 0 bases removed from V and 3 bases from J, the gap between germline ends came to 15 bases. The part of the CDR3 DNA that was read is TGTGCCTGGAGTGTATCGGCAGGGAAGGGCTACGAG. Its translation: CAWSVSAGKGYE. The whole CDR3 sequence reads CAWSVSAGKGYEQYF.

This clone was counted many times. The read falls 3 residues short of the CDR3 end, and the missing part is taken from the germline J gene. This rearrangement joins TRBV5-1 to TRBJ2-5; 7 bases align to TRBD2. With 3 bases clipped from V and 1 base from J, the junction kept 6 bases outside the gene matches. CDR1 is SGHRS and CDR2 is YFSETQ in the germline V gene. The CDR3 is 15 residues long. The CDR3: CASSSLLAAQETQYF. CDR3 DNA (partial): TGCGCCAGCAGCTCTCTTCTAGCGGCCCAAGAGACC. The full variable domain, completed using reference TRBV5-1 and TRBJ2-5, is KAGVTQTPRYLIKTRGQQVTLSCSPISGHRSVSWYQQTPGQGLQFLFEYFSETQRNKGNFPGRFSGRQFSNSRSEMNVSTLELGDSALYLCASSSLLAAQETQYFGPGTRLLVL.

Ten or more counts support this clone. The read ends 3 residues early relative to the CDR3; the germline J gene fills the gap. This chain connects TRBV2 to TRBJ2-1, with 10 bases lining up with TRBD2. CDR3 length: 18 residues. CDR1 is SNHLY, CDR2 FYNNEI, per germline. V lost 3 bases to trimming and J lost 2 bases; unmatched junction nucleotides: 10. The CDR3 sequence is CASSERLAGAKTYNEQFF. CDR3 DNA (partial): TGTGCCAGCAGTGAGAGGCTAGCGGGAGCAAAGACCTACAATGAG.

This clone was detected ten times or more. The CDR3 is cut off 3 residues early in the read; its end comes from the germline J gene. V usage is TRBV29-1 and J usage is TRBJ1-1; no clear D. The V end lost 6 bases, the J end lost 3 bases, and 11 bases lay between the germline ends. Germline V gene sequence: CDR1 SQVTM, CDR2 ANQGSEA. This CDR3 spans 12 amino acids. The DNA read from the CDR3 is TGCAGCGTCACCGGACTGTACACTGAA. Its translation: CSVTGLYTE. The complete CDR3 reads CSVTGLYTEAFF.

This clone showed up just a few times. The CDR3 extends 3 residues past the end of the read, so its final part is completed from the germline J gene. V gene TRBV19 combines with J gene TRBJ1-1, with unresolved D. This CDR3 contains 14 residues. V was shortened by 10 bases and J by 6 bases, with 21 bases between the two germline ends. The germline V gene has CDR1 LNHDA and CDR2 SQIVND (reference sequence). The part of the CDR3 DNA that was read is TGTGCCACCACCCCTGTCCTAGGTCTCCCTGAA. This gives the protein CATTPVLGLPE. The whole CDR3 is CATTPVLGLPEAFF.

In its sample, this clone was seen many times. CDR3 DNA, as far as it was read: TGTGCCAGCAACCTCCTCAGGGAAGGC. Translating it yields CASNLLREG. The entire CDR3 protein reads CASNLLREGYTF. The gene calls are TRBV2 and TRBJ1-2; D possibly corresponds to TRBD1 (5 bases). From the germline J gene comes the end of the CDR3, since the read stops 3 residues before it. The V gene's germline CDR1 is SNHLY and CDR2 FYNNEI. The CDR3 consists of 12 residues. Filled out from reference TRBV2 and TRBJ1-2, the complete variable domain reads EPEVTQTPSHQVTQMGQEVILRCVPISNHLYFYWYRQILGQKVEFLVSFYNNEISEKSEIFDDQFSVERPDGSNFTLKIRSTKLEDSAMYFCASNLLREGYTFGSGTRLTVV.

In regard to this clone: The read stops 3 residues short of the end of the CDR3; the missing end is completed from the germline J gene. The rearrangement links TRBV2 to TRBJ2-2, with 8 bases aligning to TRBD1. The CDR3 runs to 14 residues. CDR1 and CDR2 (germline): SNHLY, FYNNEI. The V segment lost 4 bases and the J segment 4 bases; nucleotides outside the gene matches: 2. The sequenced part of the CDR3 DNA is TGTGCCAGCAGTGTCGACAGGGGCACCGGGGAG. Its protein is CASSVDRGTGE. The entire CDR3 is CASSVDRGTGELFF.

This clone was observed many times. Read data end 3 residues before the CDR3 end; the end is taken from the germline J gene. The V and J genes are TRBV4-1 and TRBJ2-7; 8 bases align to TRBD1. Germline CDR1 and CDR2: MGHRA and YSYEKL. The V segment lost 5 bases and the J segment 3 bases; nucleotides outside the gene matches: 3. The length of the CDR3 is 13 residues. The DNA read from the CDR3 is TGCGCCAGCAGCACCGGGACAGGCTACGAG. Its protein is CASSTGTGYE. The full CDR3 is CASSTGTGYEQYF.

This clone appeared many times. With the read ending 3 residues before the CDR3 end, the germline J gene is used to fill in that end. The chain combines TRBV19 with TRBJ2-2; tentative D call: TRBD2 (6 bases). V was cut by 3 bases and J by 4 bases, with 12 bases left in between. Germline V lookup: CDR1 LNHDA, CDR2 SQIVND (reference sequence). The CDR3 totals 15 residues. The CDR3 DNA, read in part, is TGTGCCAGTAGTATGTTAGCGGATCCCACCGGGGAG. This codes for CASSMLADPTGE. The CDR3 as a whole reads CASSMLADPTGELFF. Filled out from reference TRBV19 and TRBJ2-2, the complete variable domain reads DGGITQSPKYLFRKEGQNVTLSCEQNLNHDAMYWYRQDPGQGLRLIYYSQIVNDFQKGDIAEGYSVSREKKESFPLTVTSAQKNPTAFYLCASSMLADPTGELFFGEGSRLTVL.